These 10 T cell receptor beta chains came from one sample sequenced in a study of shared clonotypes between healthy human individuals. Method: immunoSEQ multiplex PCR; TCRdb's copy keeps in-frame clones and lacks some. The sample includes more than 2,000,000 clones, around nine tenths of them seen just once. The sequencing input was naive CD4+ T cells sorted from blood. Subset reported: CD45RA+ positively selected. These receptor sequences come from a man younger than 35 in good health.

The chain employs TRBV11-2 and TRBJ1-2, with TRBD1 matching over 8 bases. Per the germline V gene, CDR1 is SGHAT and CDR2 is FQNNGV. This CDR3 has 13 amino acids. V shed 4 bases, J shed 8 bases, and the junction held 6 bases outside the gene matches. The chain's CDR3 is CASSWTGSGGYTF. DNA for the CDR3: TGTGCCAGCAGCTGGACAGGGAGTGGCGGCTACACCTTC.

The rearrangement links TRBV19 to TRBJ1-2; D might be TRBD1 (6 bases). This CDR3 is built from 15 residues. The V gene's germline CDR1 is LNHDA and CDR2 SQIVND (reference sequence). Trimming removed 5 bases at V and 4 bases at J, with 17 bases between. CDR3 protein: CASSLPGHRFYGYTF. CDR3 nucleotides: TGTGCCAGTAGTCTTCCGGGACACCGGTTCTATGGCTACACCTTC.

This rearrangement joins TRBV11-1 to TRBJ1-4; D is undetermined. The CDR3 runs 16 residues. Germline V CDR1 and CDR2: SGHAT, FQDESV (reference sequence). V was cut by 2 bases and J by 8 bases, with 18 bases left in between. The CDR3 DNA sequence: TGTGCCAGCAGCTTACGGATGGACTGGAAGCGGGAAAAACTGTTTTTT. Translated, it gives CASSLRMDWKREKLFF. Filled out from reference TRBV11-1 and TRBJ1-4, the complete variable domain reads EAEVAQSPRYKITEKSQAVAFWCDPISGHATLYWYRQILGQGPELLVQFQDESVVDDSQLPKDRFSAERLKGVDSTLKIQPAELGDSAMYLCASSLRMDWKREKLFFGSGTQLSVL.

V usage is TRBV15 and J usage is TRBJ2-7, with TRBD2 matching 8 bases. This CDR3 is built from 15 residues. The V segment lost 3 bases and the J segment 6 bases; nucleotides outside the gene matches: 10. Germline CDR1 LNHNV, CDR2 YYDKDF (reference sequence). The DNA of the CDR3 is TGTGCCACCAGCAGGGGGATTAGCGGGACGGGCGAGCAGTACTTC. This gives the protein CATSRGISGTGEQYF. The entire variable domain, with the rest obtained from reference TRBV15 and TRBJ2-7, is as follows: DAMVIQNPRYQVTQFGKPVTLSCSQTLNHNVMYWYQQKSSQAPKLLFHYYDKDFNNEADTPDNFQSRRPNTSFCFLDIRSPGLGDTAMYLCATSRGISGTGEQYFGPGTRLTVT.

The chain joins TRBV9 to TRBJ2-3, with D unclear. There are 9 residues in the CDR3. V was clipped by 7 bases and J by 8 bases, with 5 bases between them. Germline-derived CDR1 and CDR2 are SGDLS and YYNGEE. The CDR3 DNA reads TGTGCCAGCCCAGGTACGCAGTATTTT. Protein product: CASPGTQYF.

This chain connects TRBV7-2 to TRBJ1-5; D unclear. V was trimmed by 5 bases and J by 1 base, leaving 12 bases between them. Germline CDR1 and CDR2: SGHTA and FQGNSA. This CDR3 contains 15 residues. CDR3 sequence: CASSPTGQSNQPQHF. The DNA for the CDR3 is TGTGCCAGCAGCCCCACTGGCCAGAGCAATCAGCCCCAGCATTTT.

The count of this clone is one. V and J are TRBV21-1 and TRBJ2-7; the table's D call, TRBD2, was not checked against the DNA. TRBV21-1 is flagged as a pseudogene. This CDR3 contains 19 residues. This CDR3 is CASSRLTSGRVLGSYEQYF. DNA for the CDR3: TGTGCCAGCAGCCGCCTGACTAGCGGGAGAGTTTTAGGCTCCTACGAGCAGTACTTC.

The CDR3 spells CAWDREAIQYF. DNA of the CDR3: TGTGCCTGGGACAGGGAGGCCATTCAGTACTTC. The chain couples TRBV30 to TRBJ2-4; tentatively, D is TRBD1 (7 bases). Trimming stripped 5 bases from V and 9 bases from J, with 11 bases between. The germline V gene has CDR1 GTSNPN and CDR2 SVGIG (reference sequence). The CDR3 is 11 residues long.

V gene TRBV28 combines with J gene TRBJ2-3; 11 bases map to TRBD2. From germline, CDR1 is MDHEN and CDR2 SYDVKM. With 3 bases clipped from V and 1 base from J, the junction kept 6 bases outside the gene matches. The CDR3 totals 17 residues. CDR3 DNA: TGTGCCAGCAGTTTCACTAGCGGGAGACTTCGCACAGATACGCAGTATTTT. Its protein is CASSFTSGRLRTDTQYF.

The chain is built from TRBV7-8 and TRBJ2-5; 9 bases are shared with TRBD2. This CDR3 comprises 17 residues. The germline gives CDR1 SGHVS, CDR2 FQNEAQ. Trimming at V came to 1 base and at J to 5 bases, leaving 11 bases not matched to a gene. In DNA, the CDR3 is TGTGCCAGCAGCTTAGGGACCTGGGGCGCGGGGGGGGAGACCCAGTACTTC. Amino acids: CASSLGTWGAGGETQYF.